What follows are 27 T cell receptor beta chains derived from one specimen sequenced in a study of T cells in Graves' hyperthyroidism and ophthalmopathy. Amplification yielded TCR beta CDR3 regions, with RNA transcripts as the source. A first-round RT-PCR of the TCR CDR3 used the HTBI primer set. TCRdb itself ran the multiplex PCR reads through MiXCR, one entry per CDR3 protein. The table includes 650,000 to 700,000 distinct CDR3 sequences, 15% to 20% detected once. The specimen was blood. These receptors were taken from a man aged 50 to 60 with Graves' hyperthyroidism.

This clonotype appeared many times. The J gene is TRBJ2-3, the V gene TRBV27; TRBD2 aligns across 9 bases. V shed 5 bases and J 4 bases; nucleotides not matched to a gene: 4. Germline CDR1 MNHEY, CDR2 SMNVEV (reference sequence). The CDR3 has 14 residues. The chain's CDR3 is CASSRREGPDTQYF. CDR3 coding DNA: TGTGCCAGCAGTCGGCGGGAGGGCCCAGATACGCAGTATTTT.

The rearrangement uses TRBV6-2 or TRBV6-3 and TRBJ2-7; 11 bases agree with TRBD2. Germline CDR1 MNHEY, CDR2 SVGEGT. The CDR3 is made up of 16 amino acids. V lost 4 bases, J lost 3 bases, and 8 bases stayed unmatched. The CDR3, as DNA: TGTGCCAGCAGTTTCTCTTCGACTAGCGGGAACTACGAGCAGTACTTC. Encoded protein: CASSFSSTSGNYEQYF.

The rearrangement joins TRBV7-3 to TRBJ2-7; D gene ambiguous. Trimming took off 4 bases at V and 2 bases at J, with 15 bases between the two ends. The CDR3 has 15 amino acids. Germline CDR1 is SGHTA and CDR2 is FQGTGA. CDR3 sequence: CASSYGEGWAYEQYF. DNA of the CDR3: TGTGCCAGCAGCTACGGTGAAGGTTGGGCCTACGAGCAGTACTTC. Supplemented by reference TRBV7-3 and TRBJ2-7, the full variable domain reads GAGVSQTPSNKVTEKGKYVELRCDPISGHTALYWYRQSLGQGPEFLIYFQGTGAADDSGLPNDRFFAVRPEGSVSTLKIQRTERGDSAVYLCASSYGEGWAYEQYFGPGTRLTVT.

The chain recombines TRBV18 with TRBJ1-1; 7 bases map to TRBD1. CDR1 is KGHSH, CDR2 LQKENI, per germline. This CDR3 is built from 18 residues. V gave up 3 bases and J gave up 1 base; unmatched junction bases: 14. This CDR3 is CASSPLRTGRGGNTEAFF. Written as DNA, the CDR3 is TGTGCCAGCTCACCCCTCAGGACAGGAAGAGGGGGGAACACTGAAGCTTTCTTT.

This clonotype was observed many times. The J gene is TRBJ1-2, the V gene TRBV24-1, with 11 bases that match TRBD1. V shed 9 bases, J shed 6 bases, and the junction held 2 bases outside the gene matches. CDR1 and CDR2 (germline): KGHDR, SFDVKD. The CDR3 is 12 residues long. The CDR3 region has the DNA TGTGCCACCGAGGACAGGGGGCATGGCTACACCTTC. Protein product: CATEDRGHGYTF.

This clonotype has more than one count but fewer than ten. The V gene is TRBV3-2, the J gene TRBJ2-7; TRBD2, the D gene given by the table, was not confirmed from the DNA. TRBV3-2 is reported as a pseudogene. This CDR3 contains 13 residues. The CDR3 DNA is TGTGCCAGCAGCCGCGGGACTGAGTACGAGCAGTACTTC. Translation gives CASSRGTEYEQYF.

The sample holds many counts of this clonotype. This chain joins TRBV2 and TRBJ2-5; D not resolved. This CDR3 region has 15 residues. CDR1 SNHLY and CDR2 FYNNEI come from the germline V gene. V was pared by 1 base and J by 1 base, with 10 bases between. CDR3 in DNA: TGTGCCAGCAGTGAAGGTTTTAGCCGCCAAGAGACCCAGTACTTC. Translating gives CASSEGFSRQETQYF.

This clonotype was seen only a few times. The rearrangement uses TRBV14 and TRBJ2-3, with D unclear. The V end was cut by 0 bases, the J end by 6 bases, with 7 bases between. The CDR3 consists of 13 residues. Germline CDR1 is SGHDN and CDR2 is FVKESK. The CDR3: CASSQESRDTQYF. DNA of the CDR3: TGTGCCAGCAGCCAAGAGTCGAGGGATACGCAGTATTTT.

The chain recombines TRBV9 with TRBJ2-7; possibly TRBD2 for D (6 bases). Per germline, CDR1 SGDLS and CDR2 YYNGEE. The CDR3 covers 13 residues. V lost 3 bases and J lost 4, with 11 bases in between. The CDR3 coding sequence is TGTGCCAGCAGCGCCCTCGGGGGTTACGAGCAGTACGTC. Translation gives CASSALGGYEQYV.

In its sample, this clonotype was seen many times. V usage is TRBV25-1 and J usage is TRBJ2-7, with 9 bases identical to TRBD2. Looked up from germline, CDR1 is MGHDK and CDR2 is SYGVNS. The CDR3 has 15 residues. The J segment lost 2 bases and the V segment lost 3 bases, leaving 5 bases of the junction unmatched. CDR3 amino acids: CASSDRIAGAYEQYF. The CDR3 bases are TGTGCCAGCAGTGATAGAATAGCGGGAGCCTACGAGCAGTACTTC.

The V and J genes are TRBV29-1 and TRBJ1-1, with 7 bases lining up with TRBD1. V shed 5 bases and J 1 base; nucleotides not matched to a gene: 7. Germline CDR1 reads SQVTM; CDR2 reads ANQGSEA. This CDR3 is 14 amino acids long. CDR3 in amino acids: CSVLQRDRNTEAFF. The CDR3 DNA is TGCAGCGTTCTTCAACGGGACAGGAACACTGAAGCTTTCTTT.

This clonotype was counted a few times. Relative to the germline gene, one junction end is altered; a read error may explain this. This chain uses TRBV7-2 with TRBJ1-5; the D is unclear. The CDR3 is made up of 15 amino acids. Germline CDR1 and CDR2: SGHTA and FQGNSA. The CDR3 DNA follows: TGTGCCAGCAGCTTAGGAAGTTATAGCGATCAGCCCCAGCATTTT. It specifies CASSLGSYSDQPQHF.

The rearrangement joins TRBV7-9 to TRBJ2-1; no clear D gene. With 5 bases removed from V and 6 bases from J, the gap between germline ends came to 14 bases. The CDR3 contains 14 residues. In germline, CDR1 is SEHNR, CDR2 FQNEAQ (reference sequence). Written as DNA, the CDR3 is TGTGCCAGCAGCCCGCCTCGACGCCGCAATGAGCAGTTCTTC. It codes for CASSPPRRRNEQFF.

This clonotype was picked up many times. This chain connects TRBV29-1 to TRBJ1-1; unclear D gene. Germline assignment: CDR1 SQVTM and CDR2 ANQGSEA. V lost 5 bases and J lost 4, with 17 bases in between. CDR3 length: 14 amino acids. CDR3 amino acids: CSVLSRAGGTEAFF. The CDR3 coding sequence is TGCAGCGTTCTTTCCCGAGCCGGAGGCACTGAAGCTTTCTTT. The full variable domain, in which reference TRBV29-1 and TRBJ1-1 provide the parts outside the CDR3, is SAVISQKPSRDICQRGTSLTIQCQVDSQVTMMFWYRQQPGQSLTLIATANQGSEATYESGFVIDKFPISRPNLTFSTLTVSNMSPEDSSIYLCSVLSRAGGTEAFFGQGTRLTVV.

This clonotype was counted at least ten times. CDR3 protein: CATRGLAGSNEQFF. CDR3 sequence (DNA): TGTGCCACCAGGGGACTAGCGGGATCAAATGAGCAGTTCTTC. V usage is TRBV24-1 and J usage is TRBJ2-1, with 13 bases fitting TRBD2. CDR3 length equals 14 residues. The trim removed 7 bases at V and 7 bases at J, leaving 3 bases unmatched. CDR1 is KGHDR and CDR2 is SFDVKD in the germline V gene.

The V and J genes are TRBV27 and TRBJ1-2; D may be TRBD1 (6 bases). The germline CDR1 and CDR2 sequences are MNHEY and SMNVEV (reference sequence). Trimming left V 2 bases short and J 8 bases short, with 15 bases between. This CDR3 has 14 amino acids. Written as DNA, the CDR3 is TGTGCCAGCAGTTTAACAGGGACCCTATGGGGCTACACCTTC. Translation gives CASSLTGTLWGYTF.

This clonotype was observed once. This chain links TRBV7-8 with TRBJ1-1; the D gene is possibly TRBD1 (6 bases). The germline gives CDR1 SGHVS, CDR2 FQNEAQ. The ends were cut back, 5 bases at V and 3 bases at J, with 19 bases in the middle. This CDR3 has 16 amino acids. DNA of the CDR3: TGTGCCAGCAGCCCCGGGAGGGGAGGGGGGGACACTGAAGCTTTCTTT. It yields the protein CASSPGRGGGDTEAFF.

In this sample, this clonotype turned up many times. This chain links TRBV7-8 with TRBJ1-4; no clear D. This CDR3 is 18 amino acids long. CDR1 is SGHVS, CDR2 FQNEAQ, per germline. Trimming pared 3 bases from V and 0 bases from J, leaving 17 bases between. The CDR3 nucleotides read TGTGCCAGCAGCTTTAATACTAGGACGTACGCAACTAATGAAAAACTGTTTTTT. Its protein product is CASSFNTRTYATNEKLFF.

This clonotype was picked up many times. The V gene is TRBV28, the J gene TRBJ1-1, with D possibly matching TRBD1 (5 bases). V was pared by 2 bases and J by 1 base, with 23 bases between. Germline V gene lookup returns CDR1 MDHEN and CDR2 SYDVKM. The CDR3 runs 19 residues. For the CDR3, the DNA is TGTGCCAGCAGTTTAACCGGGGCAGGGAAAGGTGCCCCGAACACTGAAGCTTTCTTT. Its protein product is CASSLTGAGKGAPNTEAFF. Combining the CDR3 with reference TRBV28 and TRBJ1-1 gives the whole variable domain DVKVTQSSRYLVKRTGEKVFLECVQDMDHENMFWYRQDPGLGLRLIYFSYDVKMKEKGDIPEGYSVSREKKERFSLILESASTNQTSMYLCASSLTGAGKGAPNTEAFFGQGTRLTVV.

The J gene is TRBJ2-5, the V gene TRBV7-3; TRBD1 aligns across 10 bases. J was trimmed by 5 bases and V by 5 bases; bases with no gene match: 14. The CDR3 is 17 residues long. Per germline, CDR1 SGHTA and CDR2 FQGTGA. DNA of the CDR3: TGTGCCAGCAGCCTACCCCCCGGGACAGGGGTGACCGAGACCCAGTACTTC. This codes for CASSLPPGTGVTETQYF.

V usage is TRBV4-1 and J usage is TRBJ2-2; possible D gene TRBD2, 5 bases. The CDR3 runs 15 residues. Germline loops: CDR1 MGHRA, CDR2 YSYEKL. Trimming left V 0 bases short and J 2 bases short, with 7 bases between. The CDR3 DNA follows: TGCGCCAGCAGCCAAGATCGGGAAAACACCGGGGAGCTGTTTTTT. It is translated as CASSQDRENTGELFF.

Comment on this clonotype: A read error may be the cause here, since a much bigger clone is one base away. The chain links TRBV2 to TRBJ2-7; the D call may be TRBD1 or TRBD2 (5 bases each). Germline values: CDR1 SNHLY, CDR2 FYNNEI. The CDR3 totals 12 residues. The CDR3 spells CDSSDWGNEQYF. Written as DNA, the CDR3 is TGTGACAGCAGTGACTGGGGGAACGAGCAGTACTTC.

Note on this clonotype: A read error may explain this, as a much larger clone is one base away. V is TRBV20-1 and J is TRBJ2-7; TRBD2 agrees at 11 bases. The CDR3 contains 15 residues. Looked up from germline, CDR1 is DFQATT and CDR2 is SNEGSKA (reference sequence). V lost 6 bases to trimming and J lost 8 bases; unmatched junction nucleotides: 15. DNA of the CDR3: TGCAGTGCCCCGGTAGGCGTGACTAGCGGGACTCAGCAGTACTTC. The encoded protein is CSAPVGVTSGTQQYF.

This clonotype was recorded at least ten times. The chain links TRBV27 to TRBJ2-5; unclear D gene. The CDR3 runs 14 residues. Germline lookup yields CDR1 MNHEY and CDR2 SMNVEV (reference sequence). Trimming pared 5 bases from V and 5 bases from J, leaving 15 bases between. CDR3 sequence (DNA): TGTGCCAGCAGTCCCCGCGAAGTCGGGGAGACCCAGTACTTC. It is translated as CASSPREVGETQYF.

This CDR3 reads CASSDHSGSYEQYF. DNA of the CDR3: TGTGCCAGCAGTGACCATAGCGGGAGCTACGAGCAGTACTTC. The chain carries TRBV6-1 and TRBJ2-7; 9 bases are shared with TRBD2. Germline values: CDR1 MNHNS, CDR2 SASEGT. CDR3 size: 14 residues. V trimming: 3 bases; J trimming: 3 bases; junction bases outside the gene matches: 3.

This clonotype was detected only a few times. Possible read error: a much larger clone is one base away. The V call is TRBV2, the J call TRBJ1-5; 9 bases agree with TRBD1. The CDR3 contains 14 residues. In germline, CDR1 is SNHLY, CDR2 FYNNEI. CDR3 nucleotide sequence: TGTGCCAGCAGTTACGTGGACAGGGGTCAGTCCCAGCATTTT. It translates to CASSYVDRGQSQHF. The full variable domain, completed using reference TRBV2 and TRBJ1-5, is EPEVTQTPSHQVTQMGQEVILRCVPISNHLYFYWYRQILGQKVEFLVSFYNNEISEKSEIFDDQFSVERPDGSNFTLKIRSTKLEDSAMYFCASSYVDRGQSQHFGDGTRLSIL.

The DNA for the CDR3 is TGCAGTGCTTATAGCCCCATTGACAGCCCTAACTATGGCTACACCTTC. Translating it yields CSAYSPIDSPNYGYTF. The chain employs TRBV20-1 and TRBJ1-2; possibly TRBD1 for D (5 bases). This CDR3 is built from 16 residues. The ends were cut back, 5 bases at V and 0 bases at J, with 19 bases in the middle. From germline, CDR1 is DFQATT and CDR2 SNEGSKA (reference sequence).